These T cell receptor beta chains were read from a single sample in a study of cytomegalovirus exposure and HLA in healthy donors. Method: immunoSEQ multiplex PCR; TCRdb's copy keeps in-frame clones and lacks some. The repertoire holds about 140,000 clones, under 80% seen once, with approximately 10% in the top ten. The sample was PBMCs. The origin of the receptors is a woman between 45 and 60 years old in good health and CMV-seropositive. CDR3s leave out the opening cysteine and the closing phenylalanine or tryptophan. Expanded clones get a size class; other rows say once, few or many, or leave the size out.

>TRBJ2-3|.|TRBV28
ASSRGRLRDTQY
>TRBJ2-3|.|TRBV2
ASRYPGQGIADTQY
>TRBJ2-7|.|TRBV27
ASLLRVTGLRTHSYEQY
>TRBJ1-1|.|TRBV12-2
ASRPTGFGVMNTEAF
>TRBJ1-2|.|TRBV28
ASSLSGQIYGYT
>TRBJ1-1|.|TRBV28
ASPPGRQWGGTEAF
>TRBJ2-7|.|TRBV19
ASSIGSGYEQY
>TRBJ2-4|.|TRBV6-1
ASETGSGDIQY
>TRBJ1-3|few|TRBV30
AWGIKGGGNTIY
>TRBJ1-2|.|TRBV19
ASSIAGEPLEGYT
>TRBJ1-5|.|TRBV19
ASSIGENQPQH
>TRBJ2-7|.|TRBV15
ATSRVGTGPPHEQY
>TRBJ2-3|.|TRBV6-6
ASSYVALRGADTQY
>TRBJ1-3|.|TRBV14
ASSQERGFWSSGNTIY
>TRBJ2-3|.|TRBV9
ASSVGSSGVDTQY
>TRBJ2-1|few|TRBV20-1
SALDYNEQF
>TRBJ1-1|.|TRBV4-3
ASSQDGLNTEAF
>TRBJ2-5|.|TRBV5-4
ASSLATGGQETQY
>TRBJ2-3|.|TRBV19
ASSPGGGPRVDTQY
>.|.|TRBV4-1
ASSQVEGPSEQY
>TRBJ1-5|.|TRBV5-8
ASSMDRPPQPQH
>TRBJ1-4|.|TRBV15
ATSRNSVTNEKLF
>TRBJ1-5|.|TRBV19
ASSIEGATGNQPQH
>TRBJ2-7|.|TRBV18
ASSPSTSGSYEQY
>TRBJ2-3|.|TRBV30
AWKVGGAGTDTQY
>TRBJ2-1|.|TRBV5-1
ASSEGPSGGAYNEQF
>TRBJ2-4|.|TRBV9
ASSPPDRLDIQY
>TRBJ1-1|.|TRBV2
ASSEEIGLAGEAF
>TRBJ1-2|.|TRBV11-2
ASSLRGTGGDYGYT
>TRBJ2-7|.|TRBV5-1
ASSLAGDSYREQY
>TRBJ2-5|.|TRBV4-3
ASSQAWQQETQY
>TRBJ1-5|.|TRBV7-8
ASSLRGQGANQPQH
>TRBJ2-2|.|TRBV7-6
ASSSTSGWAGELF
>TRBJ2-2|few|TRBV14
ASSQDHSLWTGELF
>TRBJ1-5|.|TRBV7-9
ASSFEGQAGQPQH